The rows below give T cell receptor beta chains drawn from one sample of a study of cytomegalovirus exposure and HLA in healthy donors. The repertoire was sequenced with immunoSEQ multiplex PCR; TCRdb's copy has only in-frame clones and lacks some. The table has about 31,000 clones, approximately 90% seen once; the top ten hold around 2.5%. The sequenced material came from PBMCs. The receptors stem from a boy younger than 18 in good health and CMV-seronegative. Both conserved end residues are part of each CDR3. A D gene is named only where the DNA matches it firmly. Some rows have no size entry. The others give once, few or many, or a class for an expanded clone.

>TRBV28|.|TRBD1|TRBJ2-7
TGTGCCAGCAGTCCCCCCGGACAGGGGACCTACGAGCAGTACTTC
CASSPPGQGTYEQYF
>TRBV15|.|TRBD2|TRBJ2-1
TGTGCCACCAGCTGGAGACTAGCGGGGGAATCCTACAATGAGCAGTTCTTC
CATSWRLAGESYNEQFF
>TRBV7-9|once|TRBD2|TRBJ2-7
TGTGCCAGCAGCTTAGAGGGGCGGGGGGCCTACGAGCAGTACTTC
CASSLEGRGAYEQYF
>TRBV2|.|TRBD1|TRBJ2-7
TGTGCCAGCAGTGGACAGGGGGGACGAACGGGGCAGTACTTC
CASSGQGGRTGQYF
>TRBV2|.|.|TRBJ1-2
TGTGCCAGCAGTGAATCCCCCCTCTTTATATTTACTAACTATGGCTACACCTTC
CASSESPLFIFTNYGYTF
>TRBV27|few|.|TRBJ1-5
TGTGCCAGCAGTTCCAGCAGGGTTTTGGGTAATCAGCCCCAGCATTTT
CASSSSRVLGNQPQHF
>TRBV29-1|once|.|TRBJ2-1
TGCAGCGTTGAAACCGGGGGAAACTCCTACAATGAGCAGTTCTTC
CSVETGGNSYNEQFF
>TRBV4-2|.|TRBD2|TRBJ2-5
TGTGCCAGCAGCTCTCGGACTAGCGGGAGACAAGAGACCCAGTACTTC
CASSSRTSGRQETQYF
>TRBV15|.|TRBD2|TRBJ2-1
TGTGCCACCAGCAGAGTAGCGGGGGGTGTCGATGAGCAGTTCTTC
CATSRVAGGVDEQFF
>TRBV27|.|.|TRBJ1-6
TGTGCCAGCAGTTTAGCGATACGGGACACGGATAGCCCCCTCCACTTT
CASSLAIRDTDSPLHF
>TRBV19|.|.|TRBJ1-6
TGTGCCAGTAGTAAGATAGGGGGGGATTCACCCCTCCACTTT
CASSKIGGDSPLHF
>TRBV7-8|.|TRBD1|TRBJ1-6
TGTGCCAGCAGCTTAGATTTGGACAGGGGTACACCCCTCCACTTT
CASSLDLDRGTPLHF
>TRBV11-1|.|.|TRBJ2-7
TGTGCCAGCAGCTTATACTTCTGGAGACAGACCCCGCAAACCTACGAGCAGTACTTC
CASSLYFWRQTPQTYEQYF
>TRBV25-1|once|.|TRBJ1-2
TGTGCCAGCAGTGAAAGGGGGTACGGCTATGGCTACACCTTC
CASSERGYGYGYTF
>TRBV7-9|.|TRBD2|TRBJ2-5
TGTGCCAGCAGTCTGGGGGGGCAAGAGACCCAGTACTTC
CASSLGGQETQYF
>TRBV6-1|.|TRBD1|TRBJ1-2
TGTGCCAGCAGCCGGGACAGCTATGGCTACACCTTC
CASSRDSYGYTF
>TRBV11-2|.|.|TRBJ1-6
TGTGCCAGCAGCTTCATTGGGCCCGCCAATTCACCCCTCCACTTT
CASSFIGPANSPLHF
>TRBV29-1|.|.|TRBJ2-7
TGCAGCGTTGAAGTAACAGGTGCGGCCTACGAGCAGTACTTC
CSVEVTGAAYEQYF
>TRBV7-2|.|TRBD1|TRBJ1-2
TGTGCCAGCAGCCTTACAGGGGGCCCCTATGGCTACACCTTC
CASSLTGGPYGYTF
>TRBV2|.|TRBD1|TRBJ2-1
TGTGCCAGCAGACCCGGGACAGGGGGCTACAATGAGCAGTTCTTC
CASRPGTGGYNEQFF
>TRBV7-3|.|.|TRBJ2-6
TGTGCCAGCAGCTCCCACTCAGGGTCTGGGGCCAACGTCCTGACTTTC
CASSSHSGSGANVLTF
>TRBV2|once|TRBD2|TRBJ2-2
TGTGCCAGCAGTTCTCTCCGGGGGGGAGGCTCCGGGGAGCTGTTTTTT
CASSSLRGGGSGELFF
>TRBV7-9|.|TRBD1|TRBJ1-3
TGTGCCAGCAGGGCACAGGGGCCTGGAAACACCATATATTTT
CASRAQGPGNTIYF
>TRBV6-5|.|TRBD1|TRBJ1-1
TGTGCCAGCAGAAAGGCCGACAGGGGGCACACTGAAGCTTTCTTT
CASRKADRGHTEAFF